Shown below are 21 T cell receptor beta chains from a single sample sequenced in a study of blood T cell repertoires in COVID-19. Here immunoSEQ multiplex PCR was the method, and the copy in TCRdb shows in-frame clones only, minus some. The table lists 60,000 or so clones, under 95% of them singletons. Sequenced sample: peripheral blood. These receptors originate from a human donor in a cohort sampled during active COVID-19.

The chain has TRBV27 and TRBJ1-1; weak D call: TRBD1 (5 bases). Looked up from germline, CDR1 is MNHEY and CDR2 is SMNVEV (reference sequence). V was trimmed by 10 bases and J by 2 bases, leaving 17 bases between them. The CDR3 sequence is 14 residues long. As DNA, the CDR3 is TGTGCCATCAAAGGGTTAAGGGGCAACACTGAAGCTTTCTTT. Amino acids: CAIKGLRGNTEAFF.

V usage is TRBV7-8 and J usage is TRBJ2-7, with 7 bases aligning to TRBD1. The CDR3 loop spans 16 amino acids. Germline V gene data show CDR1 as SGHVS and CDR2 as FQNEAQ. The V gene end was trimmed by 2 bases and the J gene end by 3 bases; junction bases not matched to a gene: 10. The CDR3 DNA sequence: TGTGCCAGCAGCTTAAGTATCACAGGGGAAATCTACGAGCAGTACTTC. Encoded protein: CASSLSITGEIYEQYF.

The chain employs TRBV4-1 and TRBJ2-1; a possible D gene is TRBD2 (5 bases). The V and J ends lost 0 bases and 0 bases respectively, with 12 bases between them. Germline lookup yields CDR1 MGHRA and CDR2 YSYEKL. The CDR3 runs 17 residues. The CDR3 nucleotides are TGCGCCAGCAGCCAAGATGAAGCTGGGAGCTCCTACAATGAGCAGTTCTTC. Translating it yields CASSQDEAGSSYNEQFF.

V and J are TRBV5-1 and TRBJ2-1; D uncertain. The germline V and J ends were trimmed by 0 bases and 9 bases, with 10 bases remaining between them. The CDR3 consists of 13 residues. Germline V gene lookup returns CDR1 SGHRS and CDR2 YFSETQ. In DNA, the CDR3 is TGCGCCAGCAGCTTGGAGCCCGACACTGAGCAGTTCTTC. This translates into CASSLEPDTEQFF.

The CDR3 region has the DNA TGTGCCAGCAGCCAAGCGGCTAGCGGCCACAATGAGCAGTTCTTC. As protein: CASSQAASGHNEQFF. This chain uses TRBV7-7 with TRBJ2-1, with 7 bases lining up with TRBD2. The CDR3 extends over 15 amino acids. Germline V gene lookup returns CDR1 SSHAT and CDR2 FNYEAQ (reference sequence). Trimming took 5 bases from V and 5 from J; bases not matched to a gene: 9. The full variable domain, in which reference TRBV7-7 and TRBJ2-1 provide the parts outside the CDR3, is GAGVSQSPRYKVTKRGQDVTLRCDPISSHATLYWYQQALGQGPEFLTYFNYEAQPDKSGLPSDRFSAERPEGSISTLTIQRTEQRDSAMYRCASSQAASGHNEQFFGPGTRLTVL.

For the CDR3, the DNA is TGTGCCAGCAGCACCTACAGGGGAAGCTACACCTTC. Residues: CASSTYRGSYTF. This chain links TRBV5-6 with TRBJ1-2; 7 bases map to TRBD1. Germline V gene lookup returns CDR1 SGHDT and CDR2 YYEEEE. With V trimmed by 4 bases and J by 9 bases, 6 bases remained unmatched. The CDR3 consists of 12 residues.

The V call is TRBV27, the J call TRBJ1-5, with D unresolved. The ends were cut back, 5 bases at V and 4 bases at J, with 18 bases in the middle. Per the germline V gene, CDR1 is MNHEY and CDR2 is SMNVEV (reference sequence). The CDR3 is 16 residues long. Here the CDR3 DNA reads TGTGCCAGCAGTCCCGTCGAGTTTCCGTTTAATCAGCCCCAGCATTTT. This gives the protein CASSPVEFPFNQPQHF.

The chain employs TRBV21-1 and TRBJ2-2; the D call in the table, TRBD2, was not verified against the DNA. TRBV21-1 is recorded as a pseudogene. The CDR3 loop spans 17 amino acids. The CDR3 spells CASRKDSLLMHTGELFF. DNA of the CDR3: TGTGCCAGCAGAAAGGACTCCCTCTTAATGCACACCGGGGAGCTGTTTTTT.

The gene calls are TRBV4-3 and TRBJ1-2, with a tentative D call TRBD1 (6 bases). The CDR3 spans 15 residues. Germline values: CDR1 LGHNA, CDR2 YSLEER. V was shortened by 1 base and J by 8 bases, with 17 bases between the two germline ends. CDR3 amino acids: CASSQGVAGGWGYTF. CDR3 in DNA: TGCGCCAGCAGCCAAGGGGTTGCGGGGGGCTGGGGCTACACCTTC.

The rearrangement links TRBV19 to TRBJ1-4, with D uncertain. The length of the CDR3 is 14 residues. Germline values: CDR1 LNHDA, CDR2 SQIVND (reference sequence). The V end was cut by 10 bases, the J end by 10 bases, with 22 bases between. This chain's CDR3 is CATVPVGGRGKLFF. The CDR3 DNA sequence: TGTGCCACAGTACCGGTTGGAGGGCGGGGAAAACTGTTTTTT.

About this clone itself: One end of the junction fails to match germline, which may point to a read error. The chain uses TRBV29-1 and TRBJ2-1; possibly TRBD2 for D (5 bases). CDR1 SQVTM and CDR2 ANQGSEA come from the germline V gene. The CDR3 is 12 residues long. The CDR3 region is CSCQRSYNEQFF. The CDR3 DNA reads TGTTCTTGTCAGCGGTCCTACAATGAGCAGTTCTTC.

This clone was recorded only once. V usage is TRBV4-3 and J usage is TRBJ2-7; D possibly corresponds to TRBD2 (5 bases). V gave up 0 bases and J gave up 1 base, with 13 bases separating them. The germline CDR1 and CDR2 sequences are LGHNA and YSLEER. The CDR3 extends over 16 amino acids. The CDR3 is CASSQDGRGRSYEQYF. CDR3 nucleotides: TGCGCCAGCAGCCAAGATGGGAGAGGGAGATCCTACGAGCAGTACTTC.

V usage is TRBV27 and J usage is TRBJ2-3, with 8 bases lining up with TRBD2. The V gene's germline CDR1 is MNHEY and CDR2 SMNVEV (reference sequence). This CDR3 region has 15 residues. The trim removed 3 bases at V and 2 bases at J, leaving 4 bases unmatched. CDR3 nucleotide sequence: TGTGCCAGCAGTTTTACGCGGGAGGACACAGATACGCAGTATTTT. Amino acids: CASSFTREDTDTQYF.

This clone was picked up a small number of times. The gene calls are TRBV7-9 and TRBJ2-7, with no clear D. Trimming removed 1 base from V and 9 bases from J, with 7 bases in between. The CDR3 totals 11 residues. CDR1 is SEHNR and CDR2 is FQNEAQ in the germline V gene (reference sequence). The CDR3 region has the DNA TGTGCCAGCAGCTTAGAACTTGGGCAGTACTTC. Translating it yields CASSLELGQYF.

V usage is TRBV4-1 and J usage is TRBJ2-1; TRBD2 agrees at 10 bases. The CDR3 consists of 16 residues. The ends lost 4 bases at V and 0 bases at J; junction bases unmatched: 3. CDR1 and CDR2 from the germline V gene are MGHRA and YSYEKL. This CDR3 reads CASSPWTSGSYNEQFF. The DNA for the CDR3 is TGCGCCAGCAGCCCATGGACTAGCGGCTCCTACAATGAGCAGTTCTTC.

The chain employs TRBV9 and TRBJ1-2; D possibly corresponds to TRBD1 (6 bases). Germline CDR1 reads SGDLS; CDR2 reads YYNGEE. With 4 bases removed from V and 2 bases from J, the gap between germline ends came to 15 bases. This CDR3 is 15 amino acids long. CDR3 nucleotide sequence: TGTGCCAGCAGCCCTCAAGAGGGGGGGAACTATGGCTACACCTTC. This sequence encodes CASSPQEGGNYGYTF. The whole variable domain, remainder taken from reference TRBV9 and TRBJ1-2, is DSGVTQTPKHLITATGQRVTLRCSPRSGDLSVYWYQQSLDQGLQFLIQYYNGEERAKGNILERFSAQQFPDLHSELNLSSLELGDSALYFCASSPQEGGNYGYTFGSGTRLTVV.

In DNA form, the CDR3 reads TGTGCCAGTAGTAGGGGGGTGAGCTCCTACGAGCAGTACTTC. Translating gives CASSRGVSSYEQYF. V and J are TRBV19 and TRBJ2-7; TRBD2 might be the D (6 bases). Per the germline V gene, CDR1 is LNHDA and CDR2 is SQIVND (reference sequence). V shed 4 bases and J shed 0 bases, with 10 bases lying between them. CDR3 length equals 14 residues.

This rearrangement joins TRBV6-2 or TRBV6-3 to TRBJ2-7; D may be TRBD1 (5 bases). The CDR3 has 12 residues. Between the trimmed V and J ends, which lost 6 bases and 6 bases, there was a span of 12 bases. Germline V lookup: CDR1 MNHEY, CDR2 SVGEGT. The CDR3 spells CASSVQGTEQYF. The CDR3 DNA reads TGTGCCAGCAGCGTCCAGGGAACCGAGCAGTACTTC.

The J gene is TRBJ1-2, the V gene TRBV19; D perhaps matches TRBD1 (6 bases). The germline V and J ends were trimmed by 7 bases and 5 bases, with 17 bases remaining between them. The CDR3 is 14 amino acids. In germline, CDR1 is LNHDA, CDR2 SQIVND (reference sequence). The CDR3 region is CASTDPGQTYGYTF. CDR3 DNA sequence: TGTGCCAGTACCGACCCGGGACAAACATATGGCTACACCTTC.

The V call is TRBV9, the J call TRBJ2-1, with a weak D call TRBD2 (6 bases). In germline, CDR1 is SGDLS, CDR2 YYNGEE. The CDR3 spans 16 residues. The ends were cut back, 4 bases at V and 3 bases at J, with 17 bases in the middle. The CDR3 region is CASSPSGQSRYNEQFF. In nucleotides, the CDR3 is TGTGCCAGCAGCCCCAGCGGGCAGTCTCGCTACAATGAGCAGTTCTTC.

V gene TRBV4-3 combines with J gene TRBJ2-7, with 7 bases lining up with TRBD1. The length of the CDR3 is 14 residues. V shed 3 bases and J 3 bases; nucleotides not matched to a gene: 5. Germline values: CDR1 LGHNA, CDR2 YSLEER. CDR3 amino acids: CASSHRDSFYEQYF. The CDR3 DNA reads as TGCGCCAGCAGCCACCGGGACAGCTTCTACGAGCAGTACTTC.